A single sample gave rise to the 14 T cell receptor beta chains below, sequenced in a study of blood T cell repertoires in COVID-19. Repertoires were generated with immunoSEQ multiplex PCR, while TCRdb's copy carries only in-frame clones and drops some. The sample consists of around 23,000 clones, 89% of them appearing once. The sequenced material came from peripheral blood. Source of these receptors: a human donor in a cohort sampled during active COVID-19.

This sequence joins TRBV5-4 and TRBJ2-3; 9 positions match TRBD2. Trimming removed 2 bases from V and 0 bases from J; junction bases left unmatched: 10. Per the germline V gene, CDR1 is SGHNT and CDR2 is YYREEE (reference sequence). This CDR3 spans 18 amino acids. The CDR3 sequence is CASSFPLAGASSTDTQYF. The CDR3 DNA sequence: TGTGCCAGCAGCTTCCCCTTAGCGGGAGCGTCGAGCACAGATACGCAGTATTTT.

This rearrangement joins TRBV27 to TRBJ1-2; 10 bases are a match to TRBD1. There are 13 residues in the CDR3. CDR1 MNHEY and CDR2 SMNVEV come from the germline V gene (reference sequence). Trimming at V came to 5 bases and at J to 5 bases, leaving 2 bases not matched to a gene. The CDR3 DNA is TGTGCCAGCAGTCGGGACAGGGGTTATGGCTACACCTTC. It is translated as CASSRDRGYGYTF.

The chain uses TRBV5-1 and TRBJ2-3; 13 nucleotides match TRBD2. Germline CDR1 and CDR2: SGHRS and YFSETQ. With 0 bases clipped from V and 5 bases from J, the junction kept 9 bases outside the gene matches. CDR3 size: 18 residues. The CDR3 is CASSLATGWTSGGDTQYF. In DNA, the CDR3 is TGCGCCAGCAGCTTGGCTACGGGATGGACTAGCGGGGGAGATACGCAGTATTTT. Full variable domain (remainder filled in from reference TRBV5-1 and TRBJ2-3): KAGVTQTPRYLIKTRGQQVTLSCSPISGHRSVSWYQQTPGQGLQFLFEYFSETQRNKGNFPGRFSGRQFSNSRSEMNVSTLELGDSALYLCASSLATGWTSGGDTQYFGPGTRLTVL.

CDR3 loop: CSVVQGDSSYEQYF. For the CDR3, the DNA is TGCAGCGTCGTACAGGGTGATAGCTCCTACGAGCAGTACTTC. The rearrangement links TRBV29-1 to TRBJ2-7; D is possibly TRBD1 (6 bases). CDR3 length: 14 residues. The germline gives CDR1 SQVTM, CDR2 ANQGSEA. Trimming removed 6 bases from V and 0 bases from J, with 15 bases in between.

The rearrangement links TRBV18 to TRBJ1-1; D unclear. Trimming left V 4 bases short and J 1 base short, with 13 bases between. The germline gives CDR1 KGHSH, CDR2 LQKENI. The CDR3 length is 15 residues. CDR3 DNA sequence: TGTGCCAGCTCACTCGCGGAATCTCGGAACACTGAAGCTTTCTTT. Its translation is CASSLAESRNTEAFF.

J is TRBJ1-6 and V is TRBV19, with 7 bases fitting TRBD1. Unmatched junction bases numbered 8, after V lost 4 bases and J lost 8 bases. The CDR3 covers 15 residues. Germline CDR1 LNHDA, CDR2 SQIVND (reference sequence). CDR3 coding DNA: TGTGCCAGTAGTACCTCCGGGACAGCAGATTCACCCCTCCACTTT. This gives the protein CASSTSGTADSPLHF.

The chain couples TRBV19 to TRBJ2-7; 7 bases align to TRBD1. The trim removed 3 bases at V and 5 bases at J, leaving 4 bases unmatched. This CDR3 is built from 13 residues. CDR1 is LNHDA, CDR2 SQIVND, per germline (reference sequence). The CDR3 is CASSIRQGDEQYF. The CDR3 DNA follows: TGTGCCAGTAGTATTCGGCAGGGGGACGAGCAGTACTTC.

This clone was picked up one time. CDR3 sequence (DNA): TGTGCCAGCAGCCATCAACCGGGACAGGGTATCTATGGCTACACCTTC. This sequence encodes CASSHQPGQGIYGYTF. The V gene is TRBV3-1 (or the pseudogene TRBV3-2), the J gene TRBJ1-2; TRBD1 matches 9 bases. Germline CDR1 reads LGHDT; CDR2 reads YNNKEL (reference sequence). The CDR3 spans 16 residues. V was pared by 3 bases and J by 4 bases, with 9 bases of the junction left unmatched.

V usage is TRBV5-4 and J usage is TRBJ2-2; 13 bases map to TRBD2. The CDR3 has 16 amino acids. Germline V CDR1 and CDR2: SGHNT, YYREEE (reference sequence). Losses at the gene ends were 4 bases for V and 7 bases for J; bases not matched to a gene: 7. This CDR3 reads CASSIRLAGGGGELFF. The CDR3 DNA is TGTGCCAGCAGCATCCGACTAGCGGGAGGTGGCGGGGAGCTGTTTTTT.

The rearrangement joins TRBV27 to TRBJ1-1; D remains ambiguous. The CDR3 contains 11 residues. Germline V gene data show CDR1 as MNHEY and CDR2 as SMNVEV (reference sequence). V lost 8 bases and J 5 bases, leaving 9 bases between the germline ends. CDR3 nucleotides: TGTGCCAGCGGTCGGGATACTGAAGCTTTCTTT. Its translation: CASGRDTEAFF.

This chain joins TRBV27 and TRBJ1-2; D is perhaps TRBD1 (6 bases). The V end lost 4 bases, the J end lost 4 bases, and 13 bases lay between the germline ends. This CDR3 is 14 amino acids long. Germline CDR1 and CDR2: MNHEY and SMNVEV (reference sequence). Here the CDR3 reads CASSSNRELYGYTF. CDR3 bases: TGTGCCAGCAGTTCGAACAGGGAACTCTATGGCTACACCTTC.

The genes are TRBV14 and TRBJ1-2; D may be TRBD1 (5 bases). The germline gives CDR1 SGHDN, CDR2 FVKESK. The V gene lost 0 bases and the J gene lost 4 bases, with 18 bases spanning the gap. The CDR3 runs to 17 residues. This CDR3 reads CASSQDLAGGRTYGYTF. The CDR3, as DNA: TGTGCCAGCAGCCAAGATCTCGCGGGGGGACGGACCTATGGCTACACCTTC.

V usage is TRBV6-4 and J usage is TRBJ1-1; 7 bases are a match to TRBD1. J lost 5 bases, V lost 2 bases, and 8 bases had no gene match. The germline gives CDR1 MRHNA, CDR2 SNTAGT. The CDR3 is 15 amino acids. The CDR3 sequence is CASSDPQTGLTEAFF. CDR3 nucleotides: TGTGCCAGCAGTGACCCGCAGACAGGGTTGACTGAAGCTTTCTTT.

This clone was detected only once. The V and J genes are TRBV30 and TRBJ2-5, with D perhaps matching TRBD1 (5 bases). This CDR3 has 12 residues. Between the trimmed V and J ends, which lost 3 bases and 4 bases, there was a span of 9 bases. Germline V CDR1 and CDR2: GTSNPN, SVGIG (reference sequence). The CDR3 sequence: CAWRGPGETQYF. As DNA, the CDR3 is TGTGCCTGGAGGGGGCCTGGAGAGACCCAGTACTTC. Variable domain in full (rest from reference TRBV30 and TRBJ2-5): SQTIHQWPATLVQPVGSPLSLECTVEGTSNPNLYWYRQAAGRGLQLLFYSVGIGQISSEVPQNLSASRPQDRQFILSSKKLLLSDSGFYLCAWRGPGETQYFGPGTRLLVL.